This entry describes one T cell receptor beta chain. Its target is not known. The CDR3 sequence is 13 residues long. Germline-derived CDR1 and CDR2 are GTSNPN and SVGIG (reference sequence). With 3 bases removed from V and 6 bases from J, the gap between germline ends came to 12 bases. When less than 13 days of culture had elapsed, CD4+ T cells were isolated. Half the medium was replaced with IL-2 medium on days 3 and 7. The sample is drawn from a study of vaccination effects on CD4 cells after COVID-19. On the study more broadly: After expansion with viral peptide pools in the ViraFEST assay, antigen-specific CD4+ T cells were sequenced.

The assay was immunoSEQ multiplex PCR, and TCRdb's table has in-frame clones only and misses some. The sample has about 46,000 clones, 60% to 80% seen once. Study-wide results and limits: Both infection-induced and vaccine-induced clones contracted markedly at late post-vaccination timepoints. Early post-infection timepoints were absent, and convalescent patients were few.

J is TRBJ2-4 and V is TRBV30; tentatively, D is TRBD1 or TRBD2 (6 bases each). The TCR originated in a human donor who had a prior SARS-CoV-2 infection. The source was CD4+ T cells from PBMCs cultured without peptide, collected before COVID-19 vaccination. The CDR3 DNA follows: TGTGCCTGGAGCCCGGGGGCGGGAAACATTCAGTACTTC. Its protein product is CAWSPGAGNIQYF.